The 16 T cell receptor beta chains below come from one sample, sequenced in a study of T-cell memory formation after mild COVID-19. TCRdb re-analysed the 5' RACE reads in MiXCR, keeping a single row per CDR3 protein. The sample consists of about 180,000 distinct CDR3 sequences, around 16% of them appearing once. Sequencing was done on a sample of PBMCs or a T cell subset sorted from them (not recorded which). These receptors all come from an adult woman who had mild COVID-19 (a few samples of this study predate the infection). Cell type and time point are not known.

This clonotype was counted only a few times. CDR3 in amino acids: CASTTNRGREKNIQYF. CDR3 DNA: TGTGCCAGCACCACTAACAGGGGGAGGGAGAAAAACATTCAGTACTTC. The chain joins TRBV6-5 to TRBJ2-4; perhaps TRBD1 as D (8 bases). With 7 bases removed from V and 4 bases from J, the gap between germline ends came to 20 bases. CDR1 MNHEY and CDR2 SVGAGI come from the germline V gene. The CDR3 covers 16 residues.

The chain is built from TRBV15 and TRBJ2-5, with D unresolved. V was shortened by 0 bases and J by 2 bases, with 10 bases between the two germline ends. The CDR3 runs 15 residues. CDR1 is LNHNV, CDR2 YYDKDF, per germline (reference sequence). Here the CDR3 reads CATSRDITEQETQYF. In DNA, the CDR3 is TGTGCCACCAGCAGAGATATAACAGAACAAGAGACCCAGTACTTC.

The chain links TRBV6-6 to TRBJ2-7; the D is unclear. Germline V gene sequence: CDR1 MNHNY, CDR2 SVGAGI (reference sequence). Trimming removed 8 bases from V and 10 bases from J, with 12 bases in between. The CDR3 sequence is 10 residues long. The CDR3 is CASYGSEQYF. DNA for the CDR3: TGTGCCAGCTATGGATCAGAACAGTACTTC.

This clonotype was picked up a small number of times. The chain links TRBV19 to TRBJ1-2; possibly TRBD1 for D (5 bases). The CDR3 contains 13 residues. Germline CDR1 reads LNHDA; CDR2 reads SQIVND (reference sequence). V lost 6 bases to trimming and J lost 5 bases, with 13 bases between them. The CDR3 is CASRLVGGYGYTF. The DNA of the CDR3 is TGTGCCAGTAGACTTGTCGGGGGTTATGGCTACACCTTC.

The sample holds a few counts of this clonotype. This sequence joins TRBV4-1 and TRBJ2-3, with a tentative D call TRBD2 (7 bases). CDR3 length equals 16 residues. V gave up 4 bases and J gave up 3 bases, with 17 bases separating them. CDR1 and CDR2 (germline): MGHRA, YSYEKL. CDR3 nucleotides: TGCGCCAGCAGCCCAGGAGGGGGGGCGTTTACAGATACGCAGTATTTT. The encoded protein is CASSPGGGAFTDTQYF.

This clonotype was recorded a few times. The CDR3 here is CAIRGLAGSTDTQYF. CDR3 nucleotides: TGTGCCATCAGGGGACTAGCGGGGAGCACAGATACGCAGTATTTT. V is TRBV10-3 and J is TRBJ2-3; 13 positions match TRBD2. The CDR3 consists of 15 residues. Germline V lookup: CDR1 ENHRY, CDR2 SYGVKD. The J segment lost 0 bases and the V segment lost 6 bases, leaving 0 bases of the junction unmatched.

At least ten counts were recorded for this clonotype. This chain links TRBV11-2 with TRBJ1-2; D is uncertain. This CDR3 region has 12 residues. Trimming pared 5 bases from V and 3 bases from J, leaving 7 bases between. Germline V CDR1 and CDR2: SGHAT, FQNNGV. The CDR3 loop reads CASSPADYGYTF. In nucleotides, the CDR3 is TGTGCCAGCAGCCCCGCGGACTATGGCTACACCTTC.

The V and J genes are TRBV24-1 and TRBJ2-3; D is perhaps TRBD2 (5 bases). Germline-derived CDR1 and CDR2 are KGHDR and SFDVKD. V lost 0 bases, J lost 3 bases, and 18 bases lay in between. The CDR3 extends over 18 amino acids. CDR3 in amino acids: CATSDLTAGGDSTDTQYF. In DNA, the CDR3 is TGTGCCACCAGTGATTTGACCGCGGGCGGAGACTCGACAGATACGCAGTATTTT.

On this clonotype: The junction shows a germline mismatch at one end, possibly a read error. CDR3 loop: CASSLTSGRVPF. The CDR3 DNA reads TGTGCCAGCAGCCTTACCTCAGGGCGGGTTCCCTTC. The chain combines TRBV7-2 with TRBJ1-2, with D possibly matching TRBD1 (5 bases). Germline CDR1 is SGHTA and CDR2 is FQGNSA. The CDR3 runs to 12 residues.

The CDR3 coding sequence is TGCAGTGCTAGAGATCTAGCGGTCCCTTATAATTCACCCCTCCACTTT. The encoded protein is CSARDLAVPYNSPLHF. This chain links TRBV20-1 with TRBJ1-6; no clear D gene. The CDR3 is 16 amino acids. Trimming shortened V by 0 bases and J by 4 bases, and 13 bases separated the two germline ends. Germline loops: CDR1 DFQATT, CDR2 SNEGSKA (reference sequence).

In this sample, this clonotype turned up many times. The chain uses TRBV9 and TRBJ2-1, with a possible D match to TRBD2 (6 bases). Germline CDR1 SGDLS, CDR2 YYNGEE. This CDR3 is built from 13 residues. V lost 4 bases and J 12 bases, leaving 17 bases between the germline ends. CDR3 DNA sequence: TGTGCCAGCAGCATTGGTAGCGGAGCTGCGCAGTTCTTC. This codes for CASSIGSGAAQFF.

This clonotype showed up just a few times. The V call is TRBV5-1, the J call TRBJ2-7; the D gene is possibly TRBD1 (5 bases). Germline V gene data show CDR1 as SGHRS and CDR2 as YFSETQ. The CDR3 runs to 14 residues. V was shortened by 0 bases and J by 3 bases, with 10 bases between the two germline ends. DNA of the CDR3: TGCGCCAGCAGCTTGGACGTCAGGGTCTACGAGCAGTACTTC. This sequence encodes CASSLDVRVYEQYF.

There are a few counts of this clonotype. CDR3 sequence (DNA): TGTGCCAGCAGCACCCAAGCGGGCGGGCCCTACAATGAGCAGTTCTTC. Protein sequence: CASSTQAGGPYNEQFF. The chain carries TRBV7-6 and TRBJ2-1, with D maybe TRBD2 (6 bases). Germline V gene sequence: CDR1 SGHVS, CDR2 FNYEAQ. V lost 5 bases and J 2 bases, leaving 16 bases between the germline ends. This CDR3 is built from 16 residues.

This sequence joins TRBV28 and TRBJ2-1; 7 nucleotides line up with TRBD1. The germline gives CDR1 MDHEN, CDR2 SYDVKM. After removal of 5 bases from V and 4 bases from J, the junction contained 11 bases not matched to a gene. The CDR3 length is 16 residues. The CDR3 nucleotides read TGTGCCAGCAGTACCCACTCGGACAGGACGTACAATGAGCAGTTCTTC. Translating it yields CASSTHSDRTYNEQFF. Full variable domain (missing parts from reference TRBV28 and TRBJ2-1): DVKVTQSSRYLVKRTGEKVFLECVQDMDHENMFWYRQDPGLGLRLIYFSYDVKMKEKGDIPEGYSVSREKKERFSLILESASTNQTSMYLCASSTHSDRTYNEQFFGPGTRLTVL.

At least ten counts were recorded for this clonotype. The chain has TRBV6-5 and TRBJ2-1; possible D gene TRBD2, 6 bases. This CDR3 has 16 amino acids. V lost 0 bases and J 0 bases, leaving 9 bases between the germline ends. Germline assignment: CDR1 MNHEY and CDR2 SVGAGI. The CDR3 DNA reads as TGTGCCAGCAGTTACTCTCTAGCGAGCTCCTACAATGAGCAGTTCTTC. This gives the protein CASSYSLASSYNEQFF.

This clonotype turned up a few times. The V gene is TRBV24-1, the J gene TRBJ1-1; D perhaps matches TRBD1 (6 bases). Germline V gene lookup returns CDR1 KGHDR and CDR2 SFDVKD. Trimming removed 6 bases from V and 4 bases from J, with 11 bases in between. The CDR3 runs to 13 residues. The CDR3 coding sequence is TGTGCCACCAGTCCAGGGGCCTCCACTGAAGCTTTCTTT. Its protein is CATSPGASTEAFF.